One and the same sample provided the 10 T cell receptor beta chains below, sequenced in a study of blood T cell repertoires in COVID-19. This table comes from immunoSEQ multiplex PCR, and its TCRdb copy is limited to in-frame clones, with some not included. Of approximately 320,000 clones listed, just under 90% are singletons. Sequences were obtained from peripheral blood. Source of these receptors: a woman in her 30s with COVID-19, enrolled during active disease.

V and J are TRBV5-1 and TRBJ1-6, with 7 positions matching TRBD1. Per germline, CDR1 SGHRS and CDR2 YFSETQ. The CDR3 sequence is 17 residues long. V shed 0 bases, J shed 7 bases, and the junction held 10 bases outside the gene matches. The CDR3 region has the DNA TGCGCCAGCAGCTTGGCTATAGGGACAGATGGGAATTCACCCCTCCACTTT. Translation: CASSLAIGTDGNSPLHF.

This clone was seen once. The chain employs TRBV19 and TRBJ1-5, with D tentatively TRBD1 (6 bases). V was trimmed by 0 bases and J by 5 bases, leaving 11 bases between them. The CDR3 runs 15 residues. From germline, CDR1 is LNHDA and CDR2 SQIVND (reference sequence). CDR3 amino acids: CASSIDPGGYQPQHF. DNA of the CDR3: TGTGCCAGTAGTATAGATCCGGGGGGCTATCAGCCCCAGCATTTT. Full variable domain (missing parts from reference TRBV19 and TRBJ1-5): DGGITQSPKYLFRKEGQNVTLSCEQNLNHDAMYWYRQDPGQGLRLIYYSQIVNDFQKGDIAEGYSVSREKKESFPLTVTSAQKNPTAFYLCASSIDPGGYQPQHFGDGTRLSIL.

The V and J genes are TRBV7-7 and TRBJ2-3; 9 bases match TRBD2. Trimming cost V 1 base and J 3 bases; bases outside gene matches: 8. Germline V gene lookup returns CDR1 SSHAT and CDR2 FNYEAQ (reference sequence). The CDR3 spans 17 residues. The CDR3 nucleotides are TGTGCCAGCAGCTTAGATCCAGCGGGGGGATCTACAGATACGCAGTATTTT. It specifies CASSLDPAGGSTDTQYF.

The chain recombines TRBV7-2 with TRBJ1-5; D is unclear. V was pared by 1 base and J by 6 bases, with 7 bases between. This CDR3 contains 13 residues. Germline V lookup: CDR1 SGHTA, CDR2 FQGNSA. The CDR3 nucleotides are TGTGCCAGCAGCTTAGGCCGGAGTCAGCCCCAGCATTTT. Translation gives CASSLGRSQPQHF.

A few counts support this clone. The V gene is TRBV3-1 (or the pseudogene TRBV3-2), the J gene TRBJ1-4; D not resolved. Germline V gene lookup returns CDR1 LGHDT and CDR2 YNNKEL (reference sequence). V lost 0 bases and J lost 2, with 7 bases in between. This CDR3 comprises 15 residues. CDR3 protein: CASSQDWATNEKLFF. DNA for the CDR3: TGTGCCAGCAGCCAAGATTGGGCGACTAATGAAAAACTGTTTTTT.

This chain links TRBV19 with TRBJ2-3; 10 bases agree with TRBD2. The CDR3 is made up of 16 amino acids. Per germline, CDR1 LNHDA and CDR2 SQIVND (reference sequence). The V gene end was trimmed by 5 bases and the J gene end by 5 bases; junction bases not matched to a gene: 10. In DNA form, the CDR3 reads TGTGCCAGTAGTCCTACTCAGCGGGGGGGCTTAGATACGCAGTATTTT. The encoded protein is CASSPTQRGGLDTQYF. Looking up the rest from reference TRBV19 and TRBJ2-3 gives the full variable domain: DGGITQSPKYLFRKEGQNVTLSCEQNLNHDAMYWYRQDPGQGLRLIYYSQIVNDFQKGDIAEGYSVSREKKESFPLTVTSAQKNPTAFYLCASSPTQRGGLDTQYFGPGTRLTVL.

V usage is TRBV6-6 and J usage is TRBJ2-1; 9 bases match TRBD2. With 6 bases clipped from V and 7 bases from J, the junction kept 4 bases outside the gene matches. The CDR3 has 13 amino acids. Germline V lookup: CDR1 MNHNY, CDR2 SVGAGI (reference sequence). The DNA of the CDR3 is TGTGCCAGCAGCTCTAGCGGGGTTAATGAGCAGTTCTTC. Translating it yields CASSSSGVNEQFF.

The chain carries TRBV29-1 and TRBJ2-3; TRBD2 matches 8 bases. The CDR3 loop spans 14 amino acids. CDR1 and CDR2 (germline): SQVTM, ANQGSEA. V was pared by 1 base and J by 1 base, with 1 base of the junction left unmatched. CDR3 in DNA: TGCAGCGTTGAAGGTAGCGGGGGCACAGATACGCAGTATTTT. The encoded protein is CSVEGSGGTDTQYF.

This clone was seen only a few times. The CDR3: CASREAGASYNEQFF. The CDR3 DNA reads TGTGCCAGCAGGGAAGCGGGGGCCTCCTACAATGAGCAGTTCTTC. The J gene is TRBJ2-1, the V gene TRBV13; 8 nucleotides agree with TRBD2. With 6 bases clipped from V and 0 bases from J, the junction kept 4 bases outside the gene matches. The CDR3 is made up of 15 amino acids. The V gene's germline CDR1 is PRHDT and CDR2 FYEKMQ (reference sequence).

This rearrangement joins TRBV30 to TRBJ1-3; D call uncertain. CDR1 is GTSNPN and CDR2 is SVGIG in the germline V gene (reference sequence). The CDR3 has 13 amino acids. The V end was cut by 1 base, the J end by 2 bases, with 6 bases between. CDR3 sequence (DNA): TGTGCCTGGAGTGGGTCGGCTGGAAACACCATATATTTT. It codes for CAWSGSAGNTIYF.